The entry below describes one T cell receptor (beta chain). The antigen remains undetermined. The TCR beta cDNA libraries carried unique molecular identifiers. Each batch of roughly 0.9 to 11 million T cells produced some 500,000 cDNA molecules. Via MiXCR, TCRdb re-called the PCR reads, giving one row per CDR3 protein. The sample shows some 690,000 distinct CDR3 sequences, approximately 60% of them seen only once. These data belong to a study of post-analysis software for immune sequencing data. At the level of the study: The disease courses covered relapsing-remitting, secondary progressive and progressive-relapsing multiple sclerosis.

Findings and caveats of the study: Multiple sclerosis patients had significantly lower normalized Chao1 diversity than controls. Strong co-clustering by F measure was evident for samples that had been prepared in the same batch.

Material for sequencing was blood. This receptor was taken from a girl aged 2 to 10 with multiple sclerosis.

Here the CDR3 reads CASRLDGGLSPLHF. The CDR3 DNA reads TGTGCCAGCAGGCTCGACGGGGGGCTTTCACCCCTCCACTTT. The chain carries TRBV12-3 or TRBV12-4 and TRBJ1-6; possible D gene TRBD1, 6 bases. The CDR3 covers 14 residues. V lost 6 bases and J 9 bases, leaving 15 bases between the germline ends.